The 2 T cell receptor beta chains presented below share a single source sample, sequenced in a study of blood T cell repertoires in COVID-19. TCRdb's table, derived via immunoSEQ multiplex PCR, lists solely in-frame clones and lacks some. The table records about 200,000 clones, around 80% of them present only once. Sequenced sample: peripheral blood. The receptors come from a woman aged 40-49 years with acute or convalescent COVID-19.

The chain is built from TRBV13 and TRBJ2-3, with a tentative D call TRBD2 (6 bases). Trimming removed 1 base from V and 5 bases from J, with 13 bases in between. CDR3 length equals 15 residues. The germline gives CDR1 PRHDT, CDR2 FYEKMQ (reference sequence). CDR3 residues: CASSLAGEVKDTQYF. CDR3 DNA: TGTGCCAGCAGCTTAGCGGGGGAAGTAAAAGATACGCAGTATTTT.

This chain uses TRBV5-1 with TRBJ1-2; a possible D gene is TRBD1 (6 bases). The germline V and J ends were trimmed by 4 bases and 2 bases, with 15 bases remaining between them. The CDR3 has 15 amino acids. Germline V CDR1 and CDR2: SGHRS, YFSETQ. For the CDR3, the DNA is TGCGCCAGCAGCCTGACAGGCCGCACCAACTATGGCTACACCTTC. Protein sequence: CASSLTGRTNYGYTF. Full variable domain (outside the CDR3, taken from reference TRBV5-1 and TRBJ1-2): KAGVTQTPRYLIKTRGQQVTLSCSPISGHRSVSWYQQTPGQGLQFLFEYFSETQRNKGNFPGRFSGRQFSNSRSEMNVSTLELGDSALYLCASSLTGRTNYGYTFGSGTRLTVV.